These 23 T cell receptor beta chains were sequenced from one sample in a study of blood T cell repertoires in COVID-19. TCRdb's copy holds only in-frame clones and misses some; the assay was immunoSEQ multiplex PCR. The sample carries about 66,000 clones, around 84% recorded once. The sample consisted of peripheral blood. The receptors shown here come from a man in his fifties or sixties with active COVID-19.

The genes are TRBV5-1 and TRBJ2-2, with D perhaps matching TRBD2 (6 bases). The CDR3 runs 16 residues. The V end lost 1 base, the J end lost 6 bases, and 16 bases lay between the germline ends. Germline V gene data show CDR1 as SGHRS and CDR2 as YFSETQ. The chain's CDR3 is CASSLLGGGVPGELFF. CDR3 DNA: TGCGCCAGCAGCTTGTTGGGGGGAGGAGTTCCCGGGGAGCTGTTTTTT.

DNA for the CDR3: TGTGCCAGCAGCTTAGGGACTAGCGGTTCCTACAATGAGCAGTTCTTC. This gives the protein CASSLGTSGSYNEQFF. The chain uses TRBV11-2 and TRBJ2-1; 10 nucleotides match TRBD2. V was clipped by 1 base and J by 1 base; unmatched bases: 1. This CDR3 is built from 16 residues. The germline gives CDR1 SGHAT, CDR2 FQNNGV.

J is TRBJ2-1 and V is TRBV29-1; unclear D gene. Germline lookup yields CDR1 SQVTM and CDR2 ANQGSEA. V was clipped by 4 bases and J by 5 bases, with 12 bases between them. The CDR3 runs 13 residues. CDR3 sequence (DNA): TGCAGCGTTGCAAGGTCACGGGACAATGAGCAGTTCTTC. Encoded protein: CSVARSRDNEQFF.

This chain links TRBV5-1 with TRBJ1-3; 8 bases line up with TRBD1. V dropped 3 bases and J dropped 2; count of bases not matched to a gene: 4. This CDR3 contains 15 residues. The germline V gene has CDR1 SGHRS and CDR2 YFSETQ. The chain's CDR3 is CASSYRGLAGNTIYF. The CDR3, as DNA: TGCGCCAGCAGCTACAGGGGGTTGGCTGGAAACACCATATATTTT.

The sample holds a few counts of this clone. The chain carries TRBV7-9 and TRBJ2-1; the match to TRBD1 covers 9 bases. J gave up 1 base and V 6 bases, and 4 bases lay outside the gene matches. CDR1 and CDR2 from the germline V gene are SEHNR and FQNEAQ (reference sequence). The CDR3 length is 15 residues. CDR3 in amino acids: CASRDGTGSYNEQFF. The CDR3 DNA is TGTGCCAGCAGGGACGGGACAGGGTCCTACAATGAGCAGTTCTTC.

This sequence joins TRBV11-2 and TRBJ2-5; D perhaps matches TRBD2 (6 bases). Trimming removed 3 bases at V and 1 base at J, with 15 bases between. The CDR3 is 16 residues long. Per the germline V gene, CDR1 is SGHAT and CDR2 is FQNNGV. The CDR3 nucleotides read TGTGCCAGCAGCTTCCGAATTCTGGGAGGCCAAGAGACCCAGTACTTC. Residues: CASSFRILGGQETQYF.

The chain couples TRBV18 to TRBJ1-4; D is unresolved. CDR3 length: 14 amino acids. Trimming pared 2 bases from V and 0 bases from J, leaving 4 bases between. Per the germline V gene, CDR1 is KGHSH and CDR2 is LQKENI. DNA for the CDR3: TGTGCCAGCTCACCAACTACAACTAATGAAAAACTGTTTTTT. Translated: CASSPTTTNEKLFF. Filled out from reference TRBV18 and TRBJ1-4, the complete variable domain reads NAGVMQNPRHLVRRRGQEARLRCSPMKGHSHVYWYRQLPEEGLKFMVYLQKENIIDESGMPKERFSAEFPKEGPSILRIQQVVRGDSAAYFCASSPTTTNEKLFFGSGTQLSVL.

Turning to this clone: A read error may produce the germline difference seen at one junction end. This rearrangement joins TRBV24-1 to TRBJ2-1; tentatively, D is TRBD1 (5 bases). This CDR3 comprises 15 residues. The germline V gene has CDR1 KGHDR and CDR2 SFDVKD. In DNA form, the CDR3 reads TGTGCCACCAGTGATCCCCGGACATCCTATAATGAGCAGTTCTTC. Amino acids: CATSDPRTSYNEQFF.

The chain is built from TRBV7-9 and TRBJ2-5; weak D call: TRBD1 (5 bases). The CDR3 consists of 15 residues. From germline, CDR1 is SEHNR and CDR2 FQNEAQ (reference sequence). Trimming left V 1 base short and J 4 bases short, with 13 bases between. The CDR3 reads CASSLGWQGGETQYF. The DNA for the CDR3 is TGTGCCAGCAGCTTAGGGTGGCAGGGTGGAGAGACCCAGTACTTC. Full variable domain (outside the CDR3, taken from reference TRBV7-9 and TRBJ2-5): DTGVSQNPRHKITKRGQNVTFRCDPISEHNRLYWYRQTLGQGPEFLTYFQNEAQLEKSRLLSDRFSAERPKGSFSTLEIQRTEQGDSAMYLCASSLGWQGGETQYFGPGTRLLVL.

CDR3 DNA: TGTGCCAGTAGTATAGATGGGCAGGCGTCAAATGAAAAACTGTTTTTT. It yields the protein CASSIDGQASNEKLFF. V is TRBV19 and J is TRBJ1-4; D unclear. V dropped 0 bases and J dropped 5 bases, with 13 bases sitting between them. The germline V gene has CDR1 LNHDA and CDR2 SQIVND (reference sequence). This CDR3 region has 16 residues.

The chain uses TRBV4-2 and TRBJ1-2; a weak D match, TRBD1 (6 bases). This CDR3 is built from 15 residues. Germline V CDR1 and CDR2: LGHNA, YNFKEQ. The V gene lost 4 bases and the J gene lost 0 bases, with 12 bases spanning the gap. The chain's CDR3 is CASSPTRGPNYGYTF. Here the CDR3 DNA reads TGTGCCAGCAGCCCGACGCGGGGGCCTAACTATGGCTACACCTTC.

The chain has TRBV6-6 and TRBJ2-5; 7 bases align to TRBD2. The CDR3 is 12 amino acids. V was clipped by 8 bases and J by 2 bases; unmatched bases: 2. The germline gives CDR1 MNHNY, CDR2 SVGAGI (reference sequence). CDR3: CASSAGQETQYF. CDR3 DNA: TGTGCCAGCTCAGCGGGGCAAGAGACCCAGTACTTC.

The V and J genes are TRBV12-5 and TRBJ1-6; 10 nucleotides agree with TRBD1. The germline V gene has CDR1 LGHNT and CDR2 FRNRAP. The CDR3 is 15 residues long. Trimming cost V 5 bases and J 7 bases; bases outside gene matches: 5. The CDR3 spells CASGPGTGANSPLHF. The CDR3 DNA reads as TGTGCTAGTGGTCCAGGGACAGGGGCCAATTCACCCCTCCACTTT.

The chain is built from TRBV4-1 and TRBJ2-3, with a weak D call TRBD1 (5 bases). Trimming pared 4 bases from V and 5 bases from J, leaving 10 bases between. CDR1 is MGHRA, CDR2 YSYEKL, per germline. The CDR3 totals 13 residues. Here the CDR3 DNA reads TGCGCCAGCAGCCCCCAGGGAAGAGATACGCAGTATTTT. It yields the protein CASSPQGRDTQYF.

The V and J genes are TRBV6-9 and TRBJ2-2, with 8 bases fitting TRBD2. Germline V lookup: CDR1 MNHGY, CDR2 SVAAGI. The CDR3 consists of 17 residues. Trimming removed 1 base from V and 2 bases from J; junction bases left unmatched: 6. CDR3 nucleotides: TGTGCCAGCAGTTATTACCGCGGGGGGCGTAACACCGGGGAGCTGTTTTTT. Translating gives CASSYYRGGRNTGELFF.

The chain couples TRBV7-9 to TRBJ1-4, with 10 bases matching TRBD1. The CDR3 has 14 residues. CDR1 SEHNR and CDR2 FQNEAQ come from the germline V gene (reference sequence). Germline trimming cut 10 bases from V and 4 bases from J; bases unmatched to any gene: 6. CDR3 nucleotides: TGTGCCACTAGACAGGGGGCCGGTAATGAAAAACTGTTTTTT. Translation gives CATRQGAGNEKLFF.

In this sample, this clone turned up once. V and J are TRBV5-1 and TRBJ2-2; D uncertain. Per germline, CDR1 SGHRS and CDR2 YFSETQ. The CDR3 contains 17 residues. Trimming took 0 bases from V and 5 from J, leaving 17 bases between them. CDR3 sequence reads: CASSLGAFLSETGELFF. In DNA form, the CDR3 reads TGCGCCAGCAGCTTGGGGGCATTTCTTAGTGAAACCGGGGAGCTGTTTTTT.

The sample holds one count of this clone. The chain links TRBV13 to TRBJ1-5, with D perhaps matching TRBD1 (5 bases). Germline loops: CDR1 PRHDT, CDR2 FYEKMQ (reference sequence). Trimming took 0 bases from V and 7 from J, leaving 10 bases between them. The CDR3 is made up of 14 amino acids. The DNA for the CDR3 is TGTGCCAGCAGCTTAGGTGGGGGGAACCAGCCCCAGCATTTT. It yields the protein CASSLGGGNQPQHF. Supplemented by reference TRBV13 and TRBJ1-5, the full variable domain reads AAGVIQSPRHLIKEKRETATLKCYPIPRHDTVYWYQQGPGQDPQFLISFYEKMQSDKGSIPDRFSAQQFSDYHSELNMSSLELGDSALYFCASSLGGGNQPQHFGDGTRLSIL.

The table lists this clone with a few counts. The chain links TRBV4-1 to TRBJ2-7; 11 bases map to TRBD1. The CDR3 is made up of 16 amino acids. V lost 3 bases and J lost 6; bases outside the gene matches: 10. Germline lookup yields CDR1 MGHRA and CDR2 YSYEKL. CDR3 in amino acids: CASSHGPGQGVREQYF. The CDR3 coding sequence is TGCGCCAGCAGCCACGGGCCGGGACAGGGGGTTCGCGAGCAGTACTTC.

This clone occurred once. The CDR3 here is CASRVVTGELFF. The CDR3 region has the DNA TGTGCCAGCCGCGTGGTTACCGGGGAGCTGTTTTTT. The J gene is TRBJ2-2, the V gene TRBV18; D unresolved. V was trimmed by 8 bases and J by 5 bases, leaving 9 bases between them. Germline values: CDR1 KGHSH, CDR2 LQKENI. The CDR3 length is 12 residues. The full variable domain, in which reference TRBV18 and TRBJ2-2 provide the parts outside the CDR3, is NAGVMQNPRHLVRRRGQEARLRCSPMKGHSHVYWYRQLPEEGLKFMVYLQKENIIDESGMPKERFSAEFPKEGPSILRIQQVVRGDSAAYFCASRVVTGELFFGEGSRLTVL.

The chain recombines TRBV12-3 or TRBV12-4 with TRBJ2-5; 7 positions match TRBD1. This CDR3 is built from 13 residues. The junction had 5 bases not matched to a gene; V was cut back by 6 bases and J by 4 bases. The CDR3 sequence: CASRRGLGETQYF. CDR3 bases: TGTGCCAGCAGGAGGGGGCTTGGAGAGACCCAGTACTTC.

The chain carries TRBV13 and TRBJ2-5, with 7 bases matching TRBD2. Trimming took 0 bases from V and 5 from J; bases not matched to a gene: 3. The CDR3 is 14 residues long. Germline V gene data show CDR1 as PRHDT and CDR2 as FYEKMQ (reference sequence). The CDR3 reads CASSLGTSMETQYF. The CDR3 DNA reads as TGTGCCAGCAGCTTAGGGACTAGCATGGAGACCCAGTACTTC.

CDR3 in DNA: TGTGCCAGCAGGCCACAGGGTAGCTCCTACAATGAGCAGTTCTTC. Translation: CASRPQGSSYNEQFF. The chain carries TRBV6-5 and TRBJ2-1, with a tentative D call TRBD1 (6 bases). The germline V gene encodes CDR1 MNHEY and CDR2 SVGAGI. V dropped 6 bases and J dropped 0 bases, with 12 bases sitting between them. The CDR3 is made up of 15 amino acids.